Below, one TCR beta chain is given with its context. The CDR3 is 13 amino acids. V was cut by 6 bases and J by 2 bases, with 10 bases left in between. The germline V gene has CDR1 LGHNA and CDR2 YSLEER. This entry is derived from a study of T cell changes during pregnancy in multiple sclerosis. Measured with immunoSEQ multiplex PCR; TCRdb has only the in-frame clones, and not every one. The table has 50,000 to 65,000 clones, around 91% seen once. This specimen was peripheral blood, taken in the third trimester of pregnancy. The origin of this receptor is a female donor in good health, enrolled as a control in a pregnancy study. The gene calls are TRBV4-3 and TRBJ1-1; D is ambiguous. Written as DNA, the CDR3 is TGCGCCAGCAGAACGACGGGTAACACTGAAGCTTTCTTT. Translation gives CASRTTGNTEAFF.